These 11 T cell receptor beta chains were all obtained from the same sample, sequenced in a study of OX40 agonist ivuxolimab in advanced cancers. Only in-frame clones appear in the TCRdb table, and some are missing; sequencing was by immunoSEQ multiplex PCR. Of about 64,000 clones listed, about 80% are singletons. The material sequenced was CD4+ or CD8+ T cells sorted from blood, taken in a trial of the OX40 agonist ivuxolimab. The source is an adult with an advanced solid tumor such as melanoma, head and neck, liver or kidney cancer.

The chain carries TRBV19 and TRBJ2-3, with D unresolved. The V end lost 10 bases, the J end lost 2 bases, and 19 bases lay between the germline ends. Germline loops: CDR1 LNHDA, CDR2 SQIVND (reference sequence). This CDR3 region has 15 residues. The CDR3 DNA follows: TGTGCCACCGCCCCAGGTCGCACCCACACAGATACGCAGTATTTT. This codes for CATAPGRTHTDTQYF. Variable domain in full (rest from reference TRBV19 and TRBJ2-3): DGGITQSPKYLFRKEGQNVTLSCEQNLNHDAMYWYRQDPGQGLRLIYYSQIVNDFQKGDIAEGYSVSREKKESFPLTVTSAQKNPTAFYLCATAPGRTHTDTQYFGPGTRLTVL.

The gene calls are TRBV30 and TRBJ1-5, with 7 bases matching TRBD1. The CDR3 is 13 residues long. The ends lost 2 bases at V and 6 bases at J; junction bases unmatched: 4. The germline gives CDR1 GTSNPN, CDR2 SVGIG (reference sequence). DNA for the CDR3: TGTGCCTGGAGTCCCGCAGGGGGTCAGCCCCAGCATTTT. It translates to CAWSPAGGQPQHF.

V and J are TRBV4-3 and TRBJ2-3, with 9 bases identical to TRBD2. CDR1 is LGHNA, CDR2 YSLEER, per germline. With 0 bases clipped from V and 2 bases from J, the junction kept 15 bases outside the gene matches. There are 20 residues in the CDR3. The chain's CDR3 is CASSQERNQGLAGYTDTQYF. CDR3 DNA: TGCGCCAGCAGCCAAGAAAGGAACCAGGGGCTAGCGGGGTACACAGATACGCAGTATTTT.

This clone has a single count. V and J are TRBV29-1 and TRBJ1-4; 7 bases agree with TRBD1. Germline-derived CDR1 and CDR2 are SQVTM and ANQGSEA. V lost 7 bases and J lost 8; bases outside the gene matches: 19. The CDR3 has 16 residues. CDR3 sequence reads: CSAIRAGGAVREKLFF. As DNA, the CDR3 is TGCAGCGCGATAAGGGCAGGGGGGGCGGTTCGGGAAAAACTGTTTTTT.

CDR3 amino acids: CASSFSWDSFNEQFF. The CDR3 nucleotides are TGCGCCAGCAGCTTTTCGTGGGACAGCTTCAATGAGCAGTTCTTC. The chain uses TRBV5-1 and TRBJ2-1, with 7 nucleotides matching TRBD1. This CDR3 comprises 15 residues. Trimming removed 2 bases from V and 6 bases from J; junction bases left unmatched: 8. CDR1 and CDR2 (germline): SGHRS, YFSETQ.

The rearrangement joins TRBV28 to TRBJ2-1; possibly TRBD2 for D (6 bases). The germline gives CDR1 MDHEN, CDR2 SYDVKM. The V end was cut by 10 bases, the J end by 4 bases, with 20 bases between. The CDR3 is made up of 15 amino acids. CDR3 residues: CATRLGGKLYNEQFF. The CDR3 nucleotides are TGTGCCACCCGGCTGGGGGGTAAACTATACAATGAGCAGTTCTTC.

This clone was seen a single time. The chain links TRBV19 to TRBJ1-2; 12 bases are a match to TRBD1. With 4 bases clipped from V and 4 bases from J, the junction kept 7 bases outside the gene matches. The length of the CDR3 is 16 residues. Germline V gene sequence: CDR1 LNHDA, CDR2 SQIVND (reference sequence). As DNA, the CDR3 is TGTGCCAGTAGTAGCCGGGACAGGGGGCGCGGCTATGGCTACACCTTC. Its translation is CASSSRDRGRGYGYTF.

The V call is TRBV11-2, the J call TRBJ1-1; 7 bases line up with TRBD1. The V segment lost 3 bases and the J segment 1 base; nucleotides outside the gene matches: 2. The CDR3 loop spans 14 amino acids. Germline-derived CDR1 and CDR2 are SGHAT and FQNNGV. The CDR3 here is CASSFDRANTEAFF. In nucleotides, the CDR3 is TGTGCCAGCAGCTTTGACAGGGCGAACACTGAAGCTTTCTTT.

CDR3 in DNA: TGCGCCAGCAGCCCCCAAGGGGGCCATGGCTACACCTTC. Translated, it gives CASSPQGGHGYTF. The rearrangement uses TRBV4-3 and TRBJ1-2, with 7 positions matching TRBD1. Looked up from germline, CDR1 is LGHNA and CDR2 is YSLEER. The CDR3 sequence is 13 residues long. V lost 4 bases, J lost 6 bases, and 5 bases stayed unmatched.

The V call is TRBV18, the J call TRBJ2-1, with D perhaps matching TRBD1 (5 bases). This CDR3 region has 14 residues. Trimming took off 6 bases at V and 0 bases at J, with 9 bases between the two ends. Germline V gene sequence: CDR1 KGHSH, CDR2 LQKENI. The CDR3 DNA sequence: TGTGCCAGCTCGCCCCAGGGCTCCTACAATGAGCAGTTCTTC. It codes for CASSPQGSYNEQFF.

The rearrangement joins TRBV11-2 to TRBJ2-5, with 11 bases fitting TRBD2. Germline-derived CDR1 and CDR2 are SGHAT and FQNNGV. With 3 bases clipped from V and 5 bases from J, the junction kept 8 bases outside the gene matches. CDR3 length: 16 residues. The chain's CDR3 is CASSFRLAGRGETQYF. CDR3 nucleotide sequence: TGTGCCAGCAGCTTTCGACTAGCGGGAAGGGGGGAGACCCAGTACTTC.